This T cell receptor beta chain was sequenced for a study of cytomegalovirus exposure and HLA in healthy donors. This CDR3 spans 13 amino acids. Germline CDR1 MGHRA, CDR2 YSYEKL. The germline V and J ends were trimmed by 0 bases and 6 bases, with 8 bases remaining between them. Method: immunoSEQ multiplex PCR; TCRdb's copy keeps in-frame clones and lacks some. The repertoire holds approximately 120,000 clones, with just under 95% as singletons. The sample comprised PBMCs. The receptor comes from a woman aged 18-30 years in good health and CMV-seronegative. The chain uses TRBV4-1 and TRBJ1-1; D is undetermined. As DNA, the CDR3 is TGCGCCAGCAGCCAAGATCCGCGGGCTGAAGCTTTCTTT. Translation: CASSQDPRAEAFF.